The source of this T cell receptor beta chain is a study of glioma-infiltrating T cells after dendritic cell vaccination. Study-wide context: The vaccine used monocyte-derived dendritic cells pulsed overnight with autologous tumor lysate.

Worth noting for this clone: Its specificity is unknown.

The immunoSEQ assay amplified TCRB CDR3 from up to roughly 2 ug DNA. Sequencing used immunoSEQ multiplex PCR; TCRdb keeps in-frame clones, though not all of them. The sample contains tens of thousands of clones, about 85% of which appear only once. Study findings and constraints: Longer survival after dendritic cell vaccination followed higher pretreatment TIL content.

Stated time point: after dendritic cell vaccination, including at tumor progression/relapse. PBMC sampling occurred before vaccination, two weeks after the third dose, and at progression. V was clipped by 7 bases and J by 6 bases, with 13 bases between them. CDR3 size: 12 residues. Germline CDR1 is MNHEY and CDR2 is SMNVEV (reference sequence). The input for sequencing was blood, taken after dendritic cell vaccination. The chain combines TRBV27 with TRBJ2-7; weak D call: TRBD2 (6 bases). The receptor comes from a human donor with glioblastoma. CDR3 protein: CASNRTTREQYF. The DNA of the CDR3 is TGTGCCAGCAATAGGACTACCCGCGAGCAGTACTTC.